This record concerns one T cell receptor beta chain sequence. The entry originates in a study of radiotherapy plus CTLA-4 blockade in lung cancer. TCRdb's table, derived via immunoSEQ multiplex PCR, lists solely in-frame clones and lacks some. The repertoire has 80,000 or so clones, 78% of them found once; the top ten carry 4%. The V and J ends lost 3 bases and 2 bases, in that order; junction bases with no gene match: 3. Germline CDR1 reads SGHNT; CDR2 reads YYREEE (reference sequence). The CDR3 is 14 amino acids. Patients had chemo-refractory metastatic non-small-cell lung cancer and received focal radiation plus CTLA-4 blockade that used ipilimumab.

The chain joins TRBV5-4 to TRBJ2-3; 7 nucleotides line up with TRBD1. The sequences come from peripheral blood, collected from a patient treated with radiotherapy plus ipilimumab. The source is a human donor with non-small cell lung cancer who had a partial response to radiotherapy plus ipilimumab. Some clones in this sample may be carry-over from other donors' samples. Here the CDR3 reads CASSSTGFTDTQYF. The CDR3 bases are TGTGCCAGCAGCTCGACAGGGTTCACAGATACGCAGTATTTT.